This record concerns one T cell receptor (beta chain) sequence. The antigen it recognizes is unknown. There are no base qualities to consult, and no much larger clone falls within one base. This entry belongs to a study of metastatic and nonmetastatic thyroid tumors (dated by TCRdb to about 2020). General notes on the study: Repertoires from peripheral blood and from tumor or nodule tissue samples of malignant and benign thyroid patients were compared.

The CDR3 contains 14 residues, cysteine and phenylalanine counted. The entry retains the CDR3 DNA only, 42 bases that are in frame from base 1. Relative to germline, V is 3 bases shorter and J is 1 base shorter, with 11 bases between their ends. The germline V gene encodes CDR1 DFQATT and CDR2 SNEGSKA (reference sequence). None of the patients had been given any treatment before thyroid surgery. Using T-cell receptor beta sequencing, the study looked back at clinical samples from patients collected from about 2011 to 2018. The paper as a whole reports these results and caveats: TCR beta diversity was reported as significantly higher in malignant tumors than in benign nodules, in both blood and tumor samples.

Library prep was done by PCR. Instrument on record: Illumina HiSeq 4000. The TCR beta-chain CDR3 region of each patient was profiled by high-throughput sequencing. In the source study's methods: The researchers built a classifier to tell apart papillary thyroid cancer patients with distant metastasis, based on CDR3 differences among clinicopathological groups. The Shannon index was used to assess repertoire diversity, and the Morisita-Horn index was used to assess tumor-blood repertoire similarity. The raw public data were reprocessed by TCRdb itself: fastp quality trimming at Q25, MiXCR clonotype calling, in-frame beta chains only. The V and J calls follow TCRdb's processing rather than the paper's. This sample holds about 24,000 clones; under 25% were observed only once. The top ten hold 71% of the sample.

This TCR was recovered from a male donor with papillary thyroid cancer or a benign thyroid nodule (not recorded which). Some clones in this sample may be carry-over from other donors' samples. Sequenced material: blood. Recombination connected TRBV20-1 to TRBJ2-3, and perhaps TRBD1 as D gene, on 6 matching bases. The nucleotide sequence is given as TGCAGTGCTAGTAGGGCAGGGGGCACAGATACGCAGTATTTT. Translated, this gives CSASRAGGTDTQYF.